A single sample is the source of the 30 T cell receptor beta chains below, sequenced in a study of cytomegalovirus exposure and HLA in healthy donors. PCR involved 60 Vbeta and 13 Jbeta primers. The table came from immunoSEQ multiplex PCR; TCRdb's copy has only in-frame clones and leaves some out. The top ten clones hold around 2.1% of a sample with 130,000 or so clones, about 70% of them seen once. The sample taken for sequencing was PBMCs. These receptors were collected from a middle-aged woman in good health and CMV-seropositive.

This clone was recorded a few times. In DNA form, the CDR3 reads TGTGCCAGCAGTCGGACAGCCGTTTATGGCTACACCTTC. Its protein is CASSRTAVYGYTF. This chain links TRBV6-5 with TRBJ1-2; TRBD1 is a possible D gene (6 bases). The length of the CDR3 is 13 residues. Germline values: CDR1 MNHEY, CDR2 SVGAGI. V was clipped by 5 bases and J by 5 bases, with 12 bases between them.

J is TRBJ2-4 and V is TRBV4-1, with 14 bases aligning to TRBD2. This CDR3 is 20 amino acids long. With 0 bases clipped from V and 3 bases from J, the junction kept 10 bases outside the gene matches. The germline gives CDR1 MGHRA, CDR2 YSYEKL. The CDR3 loop reads CASSQDRTSGRLWGKNIQYF. The CDR3 DNA reads as TGCGCCAGCAGCCAAGACCGGACTAGCGGGAGGCTTTGGGGCAAAAACATTCAGTACTTC.

The chain recombines TRBV10-3 with TRBJ1-1; 8 bases align to TRBD1. With V trimmed by 7 bases and J by 0 bases, 1 base remained unmatched. Germline V gene data show CDR1 as ENHRY and CDR2 as SYGVKD. The CDR3 totals 13 residues. The CDR3 loop reads CAITGGMNTEAFF. DNA for the CDR3: TGTGCCATCACAGGGGGCATGAACACTGAAGCTTTCTTT.

The CDR3 sequence is CASSLGTSGSLTRAQYF. CDR3 bases: TGTGCCAGCAGCCTTGGGACTAGCGGGAGTCTTACTCGGGCGCAGTATTTT. V gene TRBV7-3 combines with J gene TRBJ2-3; 14 positions match TRBD2. With 5 bases clipped from V and 10 bases from J, the junction kept 14 bases outside the gene matches. Germline V gene lookup returns CDR1 SGHTA and CDR2 FQGTGA. The CDR3 is 17 amino acids.

This rearrangement joins TRBV5-4 to TRBJ2-3; 9 nucleotides match TRBD1. This CDR3 region has 17 residues. CDR1 is SGHNT, CDR2 YYREEE, per germline (reference sequence). CDR3 DNA sequence: TGTGCGGGCAGAAGTAGAAGTGACAGGGGGTCAGCAGATACGCAGTATTTT. Amino acid sequence: CAGRSRSDRGSADTQYF.

The V call is TRBV6-5, the J call TRBJ2-7; D not resolved. The germline V gene has CDR1 MNHEY and CDR2 SVGAGI. The CDR3 is 13 amino acids. The germline V and J ends were trimmed by 5 bases and 7 bases, with 15 bases remaining between them. CDR3: CASSEEENGEQYF. The CDR3 DNA follows: TGTGCCAGCAGTGAAGAGGAAAACGGGGAGCAGTACTTC.

V is TRBV2 and J is TRBJ2-6, with 7 bases matching TRBD1. Germline trimming cut 2 bases from V and 0 bases from J; bases unmatched to any gene: 16. The CDR3 runs to 21 residues. Germline lookup yields CDR1 SNHLY and CDR2 FYNNEI. CDR3 loop: CASSERGQGRSASSGANVLTF. CDR3 coding DNA: TGTGCCAGCAGTGAAAGGGGGCAGGGCCGCTCCGCTAGCTCTGGGGCCAACGTCCTGACTTTC.

This clone was picked up a small number of times. The chain carries TRBV29-1 and TRBJ2-3, with D possibly being TRBD1 (5 bases). The CDR3 length is 12 residues. CDR1 SQVTM and CDR2 ANQGSEA come from the germline V gene. V shed 0 bases and J shed 6 bases, with 7 bases lying between them. The CDR3 sequence: CSVEEPGDTQYF. In nucleotides, the CDR3 is TGCAGCGTTGAAGAGCCAGGGGATACGCAGTATTTT.

The chain links TRBV4-2 to TRBJ2-2; the match to TRBD2 covers 9 bases. This CDR3 has 17 amino acids. V lost 1 base and J lost 4; bases outside the gene matches: 7. Per germline, CDR1 LGHNA and CDR2 YNFKEQ. Here the CDR3 reads CASSQVSLAGITGELFF. The CDR3 DNA sequence: TGTGCCAGCAGCCAAGTTTCTCTAGCGGGAATCACCGGGGAGCTGTTTTTT.

This chain uses TRBV11-2 with TRBJ1-2; unclear D gene. Trimming shortened V by 3 bases and J by 8 bases, and 13 bases separated the two germline ends. The CDR3 totals 13 residues. Looked up from germline, CDR1 is SGHAT and CDR2 is FQNNGV. The CDR3 protein is CASSFGSRGGYTF. CDR3 coding DNA: TGTGCCAGCAGCTTCGGGTCTCGGGGAGGCTACACCTTC.

The chain is built from TRBV29-1 and TRBJ1-2, with unresolved D. V was clipped by 6 bases and J by 3 bases, with 26 bases between them. Germline-derived CDR1 and CDR2 are SQVTM and ANQGSEA. This CDR3 is 17 amino acids long. CDR3 bases: TGCAGCGTCCCGCAAACTAACTCGGGGTGGTACGACTATGGCTACACCTTC. It specifies CSVPQTNSGWYDYGYTF.

The chain carries TRBV4-3 and TRBJ2-5, with D possibly TRBD1 on 6 matching bases. The V gene lost 0 bases and the J gene lost 5 bases, with 10 bases spanning the gap. This CDR3 is 14 amino acids long. CDR1 is LGHNA, CDR2 YSLEER, per germline. CDR3 loop: CASSQDGGGETQYF. As DNA, the CDR3 is TGCGCCAGCAGCCAAGATGGGGGCGGGGAGACCCAGTACTTC.

The sample holds one count of this clone. This chain uses TRBV9 with TRBJ2-7; D is possibly TRBD1 (6 bases). This CDR3 is 14 amino acids long. CDR1 and CDR2 from the germline V gene are SGDLS and YYNGEE. V lost 3 bases, J lost 3 bases, and 13 bases lay in between. CDR3 sequence reads: CASSAQTQGYEQYF. In DNA, the CDR3 is TGTGCCAGCAGCGCCCAGACACAGGGCTACGAGCAGTACTTC.

The genes are TRBV11-2 and TRBJ1-6, with 8 bases aligning to TRBD1. CDR1 is SGHAT and CDR2 is FQNNGV in the germline V gene. V dropped 1 base and J dropped 9; count of bases not matched to a gene: 11. The CDR3 consists of 17 residues. The CDR3 sequence is CASSLARTGNIISPLHF. Written as DNA, the CDR3 is TGTGCCAGCAGCTTAGCCCGGACAGGGAATATAATTTCACCCCTCCACTTT.

Here the CDR3 DNA reads TGTGCCAGCAGTTACCAGGGAATATCTGGAAACACCATATATTTT. This gives the protein CASSYQGISGNTIYF. The chain has TRBV6-6 and TRBJ1-3, with D maybe TRBD1 (5 bases). CDR1 and CDR2 from the germline V gene are MNHNY and SVGAGI (reference sequence). There are 15 residues in the CDR3. V was cut by 2 bases and J by 1 base, with 9 bases left in between.

This clone appeared a single time. The chain links TRBV13 to TRBJ2-5, with 13 bases identical to TRBD2. This CDR3 region has 16 residues. J gave up 1 base and V 4 bases, and 3 bases lay outside the gene matches. The germline gives CDR1 PRHDT, CDR2 FYEKMQ (reference sequence). DNA of the CDR3: TGTGCCAGCAGCTCCGGGACTAGCGGGGCCCAAGAGACCCAGTACTTC. Translation: CASSSGTSGAQETQYF.

This clone has only a few counts. This rearrangement joins TRBV2 to TRBJ1-5; possible D gene TRBD1, 5 bases. CDR3 length: 14 residues. V was trimmed by 7 bases and J by 4 bases, leaving 14 bases between them. The V gene's germline CDR1 is SNHLY and CDR2 FYNNEI. The CDR3 nucleotides read TGTGCCAGCACCTCCGAAAAGGGGAATCAGCCCCAGCATTTT. Its translation is CASTSEKGNQPQHF.

The chain employs TRBV6-1 and TRBJ1-2, with 7 bases lining up with TRBD1. After removal of 2 bases from V and 4 bases from J, the junction contained 1 base not matched to a gene. Germline V gives CDR1 MNHNS, CDR2 SASEGT. The CDR3 is 13 residues long. The CDR3 DNA follows: TGTGCCAGCAGTGAAACAGGGGCCTATGGCTACACCTTC. Translated, it gives CASSETGAYGYTF.

This chain joins TRBV5-1 and TRBJ2-7; D not certain. Germline V gene lookup returns CDR1 SGHRS and CDR2 YFSETQ. The CDR3 is 13 amino acids. The germline V and J ends were trimmed by 3 bases and 6 bases, with 13 bases remaining between them. CDR3 coding DNA: TGCGCCAGCAGCTCCATTACAGCCGTCGAGCAGTACTTC. Translated: CASSSITAVEQYF.

This clone occurred a few times. The genes are TRBV4-3 and TRBJ2-5, with TRBD2 identical over 10 bases. The CDR3 extends over 15 amino acids. V dropped 8 bases and J dropped 5; count of bases not matched to a gene: 11. The germline V gene encodes CDR1 LGHNA and CDR2 YSLEER. CDR3 DNA: TGCGCCAGCGCCCGGGGAGCGGGGGGGCGGGAGACCCAGTACTTC. Encoded protein: CASARGAGGRETQYF.

In its sample, this clone was seen once. V gene TRBV5-5 combines with J gene TRBJ2-2, with TRBD1 identical over 8 bases. This CDR3 has 15 amino acids. The ends lost 3 bases at V and 5 bases at J; junction bases unmatched: 6. Per germline, CDR1 SGHKS and CDR2 YYEKEE (reference sequence). Here the CDR3 DNA reads TGTGCCAGCAGCTCCGGACAGGGATTTACCGGGGAGCTGTTTTTT. Protein product: CASSSGQGFTGELFF.

V gene TRBV19 combines with J gene TRBJ1-2, with D possibly being TRBD1 (5 bases). V lost 4 bases to trimming and J lost 12 bases, with 15 bases between them. This CDR3 is 12 amino acids long. Per the germline V gene, CDR1 is LNHDA and CDR2 is SQIVND (reference sequence). CDR3 in amino acids: CASSTRWGDHTF. Written as DNA, the CDR3 is TGTGCCAGTAGTACCCGTTGGGGGGATCACACCTTC.

The chain employs TRBV19 and TRBJ2-1, with TRBD1 identical over 11 bases. Germline CDR1 reads LNHDA; CDR2 reads SQIVND (reference sequence). The CDR3 is 16 amino acids. V trimming: 3 bases; J trimming: 9 bases; junction bases outside the gene matches: 10. CDR3 bases: TGTGCCAGTAGTATCCCGATAGGGACAGGGGGGGGTGAGCAGTTCTTC. This encodes CASSIPIGTGGGEQFF.

The gene calls are TRBV11-2 and TRBJ1-1; no reliable D call. Trimming left V 0 bases short and J 10 bases short, with 12 bases between. Germline V gene sequence: CDR1 SGHAT, CDR2 FQNNGV. This CDR3 contains 13 residues. CDR3 nucleotides: TGTGCCAGCAGCTTAGATCGGTGGGGAGTAGCTTTCTTT. This encodes CASSLDRWGVAFF.

The rearrangement uses TRBV28 and TRBJ2-1; no clear D. CDR1 MDHEN and CDR2 SYDVKM come from the germline V gene. Trimming left V 8 bases short and J 9 bases short, with 14 bases between. CDR3 length: 12 amino acids. The CDR3 protein is CASYSSECEQFF. CDR3 coding DNA: TGTGCCAGCTACTCGAGCGAGTGTGAGCAGTTCTTC.

The chain combines TRBV7-9 with TRBJ2-1, with 8 positions matching TRBD2. Germline CDR1 reads SEHNR; CDR2 reads FQNEAQ (reference sequence). Trimming cost V 4 bases and J 8 bases; bases outside gene matches: 10. CDR3 size: 15 residues. The CDR3 nucleotides read TGTGCCAGCAGCTCCTTAGCGGGGTTCAGCGATGAGCAGTTCTTC. This encodes CASSSLAGFSDEQFF.

The rearrangement joins TRBV5-1 to TRBJ2-1; D is perhaps TRBD1 (5 bases). This CDR3 comprises 16 residues. The V end lost 3 bases, the J end lost 5 bases, and 18 bases lay between the germline ends. Germline V gene sequence: CDR1 SGHRS, CDR2 YFSETQ. This chain's CDR3 is CASSWGDFSADNEQFF. CDR3 nucleotides: TGCGCCAGCAGCTGGGGCGACTTCTCCGCCGACAATGAGCAGTTCTTC.

V usage is TRBV19 and J usage is TRBJ2-1; D ambiguous. This CDR3 has 13 residues. V lost 2 bases and J lost 9, with 11 bases in between. Germline lookup yields CDR1 LNHDA and CDR2 SQIVND (reference sequence). The CDR3 DNA sequence: TGTGCCAGTAGTATAAAAACCTCAGGTGAGCAGTTCTTC. Amino acids: CASSIKTSGEQFF.

The rearrangement uses TRBV19 and TRBJ1-3; 7 bases align to TRBD1. Germline lookup yields CDR1 LNHDA and CDR2 SQIVND (reference sequence). J gave up 2 bases and V 1 base, and 11 bases lay outside the gene matches. CDR3 length equals 18 residues. CDR3: CASSIVRSTGLAGNTIYF. The CDR3, as DNA: TGTGCCAGTAGTATAGTGCGATCGACAGGGCTCGCTGGAAACACCATATATTTT.

This rearrangement joins TRBV4-2 to TRBJ1-2, with 7 bases aligning to TRBD1. There are 15 residues in the CDR3. Trimming took 1 base from V and 0 from J; bases not matched to a gene: 2. Germline-derived CDR1 and CDR2 are LGHNA and YNFKEQ. CDR3 in amino acids: CASSQGGTANYGYTF. The CDR3 coding sequence is TGTGCCAGCAGCCAAGGCGGGACAGCTAACTATGGCTACACCTTC.